This entry features one TCR beta chain sequence. The target of this receptor is not known. Base qualities are missing; no much larger clone stands one base away. TCRbeta CDR3 regions were amplified from genomic DNA by means of the immunoSEQ Assay, a bias-controlled multiplex PCR. Concerning the study's data processing: The number of nucleated cells in each sample was estimated from the amplification of reference gene primers within the assay. Sequence reads were collapsed and filtered to measure the absolute abundance of every unique TCRbeta CDR3 rearrangement. For each sample, productive Simpson clonality was calculated by taking the square root of Simpson's diversity index across productive rearrangements. Entries here come from immuneACCESS through TCRdb and include only in-frame sequences with V and J called. Some clones fail to appear in such tables; in the studies checked, an unresolved V gene covers under half of the shortfall, and the cause of the remainder is unknown. V, J and clone size reflect that table, while D and trimming were determined from the DNA. Here the sample has about 310,000 clones; roughly 84% occur a single time. The top ten hold 1% of the sample.

The source of the sample is a study of blood T cell repertoires in COVID-19 (dated by TCRdb to 2020 to 2021). Broadly, across the study: Samples covering the acute and convalescent phases of COVID-19 were provided by collaborators in the United States, Italy and Spain. The prospective study material was composed of cDNA or gDNA derived from T cells, B-cell-depleted T cells, or PBMCs. The dataset comprised deeply sampled blood TCRbeta repertoires from subjects exposed to, actively infected with, or recovered from COVID-19. The repertoires were made available in a free public database intended to serve as a resource for research on the immune response to SARS-CoV-2. The samples were drawn from two sources: the first 160 participants of the ongoing ImmuneRACE study, and fewer than 1,500 subjects contributed by 6 global collaborators. The sample metadata nearly always contained a de-identified subject ID, COVID-19 status, age in years and sex. Where available, HLA class I and class II types were obtained from metadata supplied by the sample provider rather than from assay-based typing. What the authors observed across the whole study: Clinical and demographic metadata were provided uncurated, with the amount varying by source and participant.

Relative to germline, V is missing 6 bases and J is missing 1 base, with 3 bases of the junction outside any gene match. The germline V gene gives CDR1 as SGHTS and CDR2 as YDEGEE. The CDR3, cysteine through phenylalanine, is 14 amino acids long. CDR3 DNA only is kept here, 42 bases in frame from base 1. Each collaborating institution followed its own protocols to collect whole blood in K2EDTA tubes. For TCRbeta analysis, collaborators shipped samples as frozen whole blood, isolated PBMCs, or DNA extracted from either of those sample types. Sequencing was performed on peripheral blood. This TCR was recovered from a man aged 45-60 years with active or convalescent COVID-19. The V and J genes are TRBV5-8 and TRBJ2-2, and 7 junction bases match TRBD1. Here the CDR3 is given as CASNRGQNTGELFF. The base sequence is TGTGCCAGCAACAGGGGACAGAACACCGGGGAGCTGTTTTTT.